These T cell receptor beta chains were read from a single sample in a study of monozygotic twins with cystic fibrosis. TCRdb's table, derived via immunoSEQ multiplex PCR, lists solely in-frame clones and lacks some. This table has 12,000 to 15,000 clones, 85% to 90% appearing once. Material: blood. The receptors were gathered from a boy under 18 with cystic fibrosis. CDR3s include the opening cysteine and the closing phenylalanine or tryptophan. The D gene is left open where the match is weak. Rows give clone size only sometimes, using once, few, many, or a class for an expanded clone.

d_call	cdr3_length	clone_size	v_call	j_call	cdr3_aa	cdr3_nt
TRBD1	15	.	TRBV13	TRBJ1-2	CASSLVRDRGYGYTF	TGTGCCAGCAGCTTAGTTCGGGACAGGGGGTATGGCTACACCTTC
TRBD2	14	.	TRBV4-2	TRBJ2-3	CASSRGGATDTQYF	TGTGCCAGCAGCCGCGGGGGGGCCACAGATACGCAGTATTTT
TRBD1	18	.	TRBV4-1	TRBJ2-7	CASSQIGGEGTGTYEQYF	TGCGCCAGCAGCCAAATCGGGGGTGAGGGGACAGGGACCTACGAGCAGTACTTC
TRBD2	17	.	TRBV18	TRBJ2-3	CASSPEYSGGPPDTQYF	TGTGCCAGTTCACCGGAGTATAGCGGGGGGCCCCCAGATACGCAGTATTTT
.	13	.	TRBV12-5	TRBJ1-2	CASGLGTDYGYTF	TGTGCTAGTGGTTTGGGGACAGATTATGGCTACACCTTC
TRBD2	16	.	TRBV5-1	TRBJ2-3	CASSLGAGGSTDTQYF	TGCGCCAGCAGCTTGGGGGCGGGAGGAAGCACAGATACGCAGTATTTT
TRBD2	16	.	TRBV28	TRBJ2-3	CASSLLLAGHADTQYF	TGTGCCAGCAGTTTATTGCTAGCGGGACATGCAGATACGCAGTATTTT
TRBD1	15	.	TRBV5-4	TRBJ1-2	CASSLRGQGNYGYTF	TGTGCCAGCAGCTTGAGGGGACAGGGTAACTATGGCTACACCTTC
.	14	few	TRBV18	TRBJ2-7	CASSSPSNPYEQYF	TGTGCCAGCTCAAGTCCCTCTAATCCCTACGAGCAGTACTTC
.	14	.	TRBV28	TRBJ1-2	CASSLGQRVYGYTF	TGTGCCAGCAGTTTAGGTCAGAGGGTCTATGGCTACACCTTC
TRBD2	17	once	TRBV5-1	TRBJ2-1	CASSVSGSSVQSNEQFF	TGCGCCAGCAGCGTCAGCGGGAGTTCGGTGCAGTCCAATGAGCAGTTCTTC
TRBD1	19	.	TRBV19	TRBJ1-5	CASSINGGTGLYRNQPQHF	TGTGCCAGTAGTATAAATGGCGGGACAGGGTTGTATCGCAATCAGCCCCAGCATTTT